This entry lists 15 T cell receptor beta chains sequenced from one sample in a study of T cells in women clearing cervical HPV infection (dated by TCRdb to 2016 to 2019). Library preparation used the immunoSEQ multiplex PCR assay. The table comes from immuneACCESS by way of TCRdb, which keeps in-frame sequences with V and J called. Part of the clones is missing from these tables; in studies checked, under half for an unresolved V gene and the rest for unknown reasons. The sample's own table lists 42,000 or so clones. The ten largest account for 4.8% of the sample. The sample was blood buffy coat. Source of these receptors: a woman between 18 and 69 years old with a cervical HPV16 infection that either progressed to CIN3+ or cleared (not recorded which).

Remarks on this clone: The CDR3 end falls 3 residues outside the read, so it is completed with the germline J gene. The rearrangement links TRBV7-9 to TRBJ1-1; TRBD1 might be the D (6 bases). The CDR3 length is 12 residues. The germline V gene has CDR1 SEHNR and CDR2 FQNEAQ (reference sequence). Deletions cut 5 bases from V and 6 bases from J, with 10 bases between. CDR3 DNA (partial): TGTGCCAGCAGCCCGACAGGAGCTGAA. Translation gives CASSPTGAE. The complete CDR3 protein is CASSPTGAEAFF.

Note on this clone: The CDR3 end is not reached by the read, which stops 3 residues before it; the germline J gene fills it in. The chain recombines TRBV20-1 with TRBJ2-7; 9 bases are a match to TRBD2. V shed 6 bases and J 2 bases; nucleotides not matched to a gene: 11. The CDR3 length is 15 residues. Germline V gene data show CDR1 as DFQATT and CDR2 as SNEGSKA (reference sequence). Partial CDR3 DNA: TGCAGTGCCGGCGGCAGCGGGGGGAGGGCCTACGAG. Its translation is CSAGGSGGRAYE. The CDR3, in full, reads CSAGGSGGRAYEQYF.

On this clone itself: The read is 3 residues too short to cover the CDR3 end, so that end is filled in from the germline J gene. The rearrangement uses TRBV19 and TRBJ2-7, with 12 nucleotides matching TRBD2. The V gene's germline CDR1 is LNHDA and CDR2 SQIVND (reference sequence). J gave up 1 base and V 6 bases, and 1 base lay outside the gene matches. CDR3 length: 14 amino acids. CDR3: CASRTSGGSYEQYF. The CDR3 DNA, read in part, is TGTGCCAGTAGAACTAGCGGGGGGTCCTACGAG.

Details on this clone: The read finishes 3 residues shy of the CDR3 end, and the germline J gene is used to complete it. This chain uses TRBV19 with TRBJ1-2; 9 bases are a match to TRBD1. The V gene end was trimmed by 7 bases and the J gene end by 0 bases; junction bases not matched to a gene: 15. CDR1 is LNHDA and CDR2 is SQIVND in the germline V gene (reference sequence). This CDR3 region has 18 residues. CDR3 bases read: TGTGCCAGTAAGGCGGCAGGGACAGGGCGTGGGGCTAACTATGGC. This codes for CASKAAGTGRGANYG. The entire CDR3 reads CASKAAGTGRGANYGYTF. The entire variable domain, with the rest obtained from reference TRBV19 and TRBJ1-2, is as follows: DGGITQSPKYLFRKEGQNVTLSCEQNLNHDAMYWYRQDPGQGLRLIYYSQIVNDFQKGDIAEGYSVSREKKESFPLTVTSAQKNPTAFYLCASKAAGTGRGANYGYTFGSGTRLTVV.

A remark on this clone: The read gets to within 3 residues of the CDR3 end, and the germline J gene fills in the rest. V and J are TRBV2 and TRBJ2-5; 8 bases line up with TRBD2. Germline V CDR1 and CDR2: SNHLY, FYNNEI. The trim removed 8 bases at V and 0 bases at J, leaving 5 bases unmatched. CDR3 length: 14 amino acids. The covered CDR3 bases are TGTGCCAGCGGCAGCGGGGGAAACCAAGAGACC. Translating gives CASGSGGNQET. In full, the CDR3 reads CASGSGGNQETQYF. The full variable domain, with the rest looked up from reference TRBV2 and TRBJ2-5, is EPEVTQTPSHQVTQMGQEVILRCVPISNHLYFYWYRQILGQKVEFLVSFYNNEISEKSEIFDDQFSVERPDGSNFTLKIRSTKLEDSAMYFCASGSGGNQETQYFGPGTRLLVL.

Concerning this clone: The DNA ends 3 residues before the CDR3 does, and the rest of the CDR3 is filled in from the germline J gene. V and J are TRBV5-1 and TRBJ1-4; no definite D call. This CDR3 contains 14 residues. Between the trimmed V and J ends, which lost 0 bases and 8 bases, there was a span of 11 bases. Germline CDR1 and CDR2: SGHRS and YFSETQ. The part of the CDR3 DNA that was read is TGCGCCAGCAGCTTGGAAGGCAGGCAGGAAAAA. Amino acids: CASSLEGRQEK. The entire CDR3 is CASSLEGRQEKLFF. Full variable domain (missing parts from reference TRBV5-1 and TRBJ1-4): KAGVTQTPRYLIKTRGQQVTLSCSPISGHRSVSWYQQTPGQGLQFLFEYFSETQRNKGNFPGRFSGRQFSNSRSEMNVSTLELGDSALYLCASSLEGRQEKLFFGSGTQLSVL.

A word on this clone: With the read ending 3 residues before the CDR3 end, the germline J gene is used to fill in that end. The rearrangement joins TRBV7-8 to TRBJ2-5, with D possibly matching TRBD2 (6 bases). Trimming removed 5 bases at V and 5 bases at J, with 21 bases between. Germline CDR1 and CDR2: SGHVS and FQNEAQ. The CDR3 totals 16 residues. The sequenced CDR3 bases are TGTGCCAGCAGCACAAGCACCGGGAGCCGGGGGGAGACC. Protein sequence: CASSTSTGSRGET. From start to end, the CDR3 is CASSTSTGSRGETQYF.

In regard to this clone: The read gets to within 3 residues of the CDR3 end, and the germline J gene fills in the rest. The gene calls are TRBV6-2 or TRBV6-3 and TRBJ1-4; TRBD1 might be the D (5 bases). Trimming stripped 7 bases from V and 5 bases from J, with 11 bases between. Germline assignment: CDR1 MNHEY and CDR2 SVGEGT. The CDR3 is 13 amino acids. The CDR3 DNA, read in part, is TGTGCCAGCAATCGACAGACAAATGAAAAA. This translates into CASNRQTNEK. From start to end, the CDR3 is CASNRQTNEKLFF.

Turning to this clone: Read sequence stops 3 residues before the CDR3 end, and the germline J gene provides the missing end. This chain connects TRBV18 to TRBJ1-6; 8 bases are a match to TRBD1. Germline lookup yields CDR1 KGHSH and CDR2 LQKENI. This CDR3 is 13 amino acids long. V trimming: 8 bases; J trimming: 9 bases; junction bases outside the gene matches: 6. Partial CDR3 DNA: TGTGCCAGCACCAAGGACAGGGCTTCACCC. Encoded protein: CASTKDRASP. The CDR3 in its entirety is CASTKDRASPLHF.

To note about this clone: The read finishes 3 residues shy of the CDR3 end, and the germline J gene is used to complete it. The V and J genes are TRBV5-1 and TRBJ1-1; a possible D gene is TRBD1 (5 bases). CDR3 length: 15 amino acids. The germline CDR1 and CDR2 sequences are SGHRS and YFSETQ. V gave up 0 bases and J gave up 1 base, with 10 bases separating them. This chain's CDR3 is CASSLVGPGNTEAFF. The sequenced CDR3 bases are TGCGCCAGCAGCTTGGTGGGGCCGGGGAACACTGAA. Full variable domain (rest looked up from reference TRBV5-1 and TRBJ1-1): KAGVTQTPRYLIKTRGQQVTLSCSPISGHRSVSWYQQTPGQGLQFLFEYFSETQRNKGNFPGRFSGRQFSNSRSEMNVSTLELGDSALYLCASSLVGPGNTEAFFGQGTRLTVV.

CDR3 in amino acids: CASRRTSGEQETQYF. CDR3 DNA (partial): TGTGCCAGCAGAAGGACTAGCGGGGAGCAAGAGACC. The chain combines TRBV12-3 or TRBV12-4 with TRBJ2-5; 12 bases map to TRBD2. The read terminates 3 residues ahead of where the CDR3 ends, so the germline J gene completes it. Trimming took 6 bases from V and 2 from J; bases not matched to a gene: 4. The CDR3 has 15 amino acids.

In regard to this clone: The read finishes 3 residues shy of the CDR3 end, and the germline J gene is used to complete it. This chain links TRBV12-5 with TRBJ2-7, with 11 positions matching TRBD2. The CDR3 extends over 15 amino acids. Germline V gene sequence: CDR1 LGHNT, CDR2 FRNRAP. Trimming cost V 1 base and J 5 bases; bases outside gene matches: 4. The part of the CDR3 DNA that was read is TGTGCTAGTGGTTTGGGACTAGCGGGGATCCACGAG. It is translated as CASGLGLAGIHE. The entire CDR3 protein reads CASGLGLAGIHEQYF.

CDR3 region: CASSLDAGMNTEAFF. Partial CDR3 DNA: TGTGCCAGCAGCTTGGATGCGGGTATGAACACTGAA. The V call is TRBV5-4, the J call TRBJ1-1; no clear D gene. The CDR3 goes on 3 residues after the read ends, and that part is filled in from the germline J gene. Germline assignment: CDR1 SGHNT and CDR2 YYREEE (reference sequence). The length of the CDR3 is 15 residues. Trimming cost V 0 bases and J 0 bases, with 9 bases left between them.

Concerning this clone itself: The read gets to within 3 residues of the CDR3 end, and the germline J gene fills in the rest. This chain links TRBV7-3 with TRBJ2-3; 11 bases map to TRBD2. The germline V gene has CDR1 SGHTA and CDR2 FQGTGA. The V gene end was trimmed by 0 bases and the J gene end by 2 bases; junction bases not matched to a gene: 1. The CDR3 totals 16 residues. CDR3 DNA, as far as it was read: TGTGCCAGCAGCTTAACACTAGCGGGGGTCACAGATACG. This codes for CASSLTLAGVTDT. The complete CDR3 sequence is CASSLTLAGVTDTQYF. The entire variable domain, with the rest obtained from reference TRBV7-3 and TRBJ2-3, is as follows: GAGVSQTPSNKVTEKGKYVELRCDPISGHTALYWYRQSLGQGPEFLIYFQGTGAADDSGLPNDRFFAVRPEGSVSTLKIQRTERGDSAVYLCASSLTLAGVTDTQYFGPGTRLTVL.

Details on this clone: Read coverage stops 3 residues before the CDR3 terminus; the germline J gene supplies the remainder. The rearrangement links TRBV30 to TRBJ2-1, with 12 bases identical to TRBD2. The CDR3 loop spans 15 amino acids. Per the germline V gene, CDR1 is GTSNPN and CDR2 is SVGIG (reference sequence). Trimming cost V 2 bases and J 4 bases; bases outside gene matches: 3. The CDR3 is CAWSPGLAGYNEQFF. The covered CDR3 bases are TGTGCCTGGAGTCCAGGACTAGCGGGGTACAATGAG. The whole variable domain, remainder taken from reference TRBV30 and TRBJ2-1, is SQTIHQWPATLVQPVGSPLSLECTVEGTSNPNLYWYRQAAGRGLQLLFYSVGIGQISSEVPQNLSASRPQDRQFILSSKKLLLSDSGFYLCAWSPGLAGYNEQFFGPGTRLTVL.